This T cell receptor beta chain emerged from a study of blood T cell repertoires in COVID-19. Background on the study: Researchers got acute and convalescent COVID-19 samples from the United States, Italy and Spain. Sample material is recorded as cDNA or gDNA derived from T cells, B-cell-depleted T cells, or PBMCs.

How the authors handled the data: Researchers report that nucleated cell counts were estimated from reference gene primer amplification. Clones were read by immunoSEQ multiplex PCR, and TCRdb kept only the in-frame ones, dropping some. V, J and clone size are those of that table, while D and trimming were read from the DNA. This sample yields approximately 240,000 clones, of which roughly nine tenths are seen a single time; about 12% belongs to the top ten. This CDR3 is built from 16 residues. The V end was cut by 10 bases, the J end by 1 base, with 22 bases between. Germline V gene lookup returns CDR1 LNHDA and CDR2 SQIVND (reference sequence).

The sample comprised peripheral blood. The gene calls are TRBV19 and TRBJ1-1; D uncertain. The sequence derives from a woman aged 18 to 35 who had recovered from COVID-19. CDR3 in DNA: TGTGCCACCTCCCCCTTAGACATAGGAGGGAACACTGAAGCTTTCTTT. It yields the protein CATSPLDIGGNTEAFF.